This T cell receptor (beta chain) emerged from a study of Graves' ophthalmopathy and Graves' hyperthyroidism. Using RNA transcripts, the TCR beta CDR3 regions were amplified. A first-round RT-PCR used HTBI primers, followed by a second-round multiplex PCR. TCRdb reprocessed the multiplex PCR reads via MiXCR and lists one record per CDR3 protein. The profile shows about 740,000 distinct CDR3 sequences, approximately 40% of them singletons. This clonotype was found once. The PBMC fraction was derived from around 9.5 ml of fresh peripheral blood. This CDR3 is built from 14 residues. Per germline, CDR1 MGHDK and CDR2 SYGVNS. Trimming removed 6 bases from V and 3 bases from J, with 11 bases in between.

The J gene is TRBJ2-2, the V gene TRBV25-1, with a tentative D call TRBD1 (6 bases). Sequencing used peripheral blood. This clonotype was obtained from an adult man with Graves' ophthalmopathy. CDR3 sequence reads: CASSARQDTGELFF. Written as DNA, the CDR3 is TGTGCCAGCAGCGCACGACAGGACACCGGGGAGCTGTTTTTT.